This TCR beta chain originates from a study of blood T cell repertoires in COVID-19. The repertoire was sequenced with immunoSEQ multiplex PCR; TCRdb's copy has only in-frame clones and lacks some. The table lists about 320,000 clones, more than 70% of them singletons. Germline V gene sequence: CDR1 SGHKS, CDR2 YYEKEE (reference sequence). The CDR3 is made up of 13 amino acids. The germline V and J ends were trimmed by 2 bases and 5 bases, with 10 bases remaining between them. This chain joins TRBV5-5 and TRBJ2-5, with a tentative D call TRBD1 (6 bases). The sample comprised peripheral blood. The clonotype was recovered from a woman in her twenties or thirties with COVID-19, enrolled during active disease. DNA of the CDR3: TGTGCCAGCAGCTTCTCGCAGGGGGAGACCCAGTACTTC. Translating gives CASSFSQGETQYF.